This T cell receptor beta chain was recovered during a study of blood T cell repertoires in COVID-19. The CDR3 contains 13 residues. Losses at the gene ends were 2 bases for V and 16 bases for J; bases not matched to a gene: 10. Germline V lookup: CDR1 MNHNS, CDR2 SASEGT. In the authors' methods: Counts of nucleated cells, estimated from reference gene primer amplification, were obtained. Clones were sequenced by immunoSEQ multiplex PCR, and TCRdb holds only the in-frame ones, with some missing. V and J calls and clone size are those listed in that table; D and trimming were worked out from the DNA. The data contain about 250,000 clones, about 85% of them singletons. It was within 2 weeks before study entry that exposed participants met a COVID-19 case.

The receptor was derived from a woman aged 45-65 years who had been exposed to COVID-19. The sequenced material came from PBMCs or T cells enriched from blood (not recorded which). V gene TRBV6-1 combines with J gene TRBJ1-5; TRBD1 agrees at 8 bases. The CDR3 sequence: CASSEYGQGSDHF. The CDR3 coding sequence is TGTGCCAGCAGTGAATACGGACAGGGATCCGATCATTTT.